This T cell receptor (beta chain) was captured by sequencing in a study of blood T cell repertoires in COVID-19. Study in general: Spain, Italy and the United States supplied samples that represented acute and convalescent COVID-19. The analysed material was cDNA or gDNA that came from T cells, B-cell-depleted T cells, or PBMCs.

In the study's own analysis: How many nucleated cells were present was estimated from reference gene primer amplification. Only in-frame clones appear in the TCRdb table, and some are missing; sequencing was by immunoSEQ multiplex PCR. The V and J calls and clone size come from that table; D and trimming were worked out from the DNA. The sample includes roughly 220,000 clones, roughly 79% seen only once; the top ten take around 7.5%. This CDR3 is 15 amino acids long. Deletions cut 6 bases from V and 2 bases from J, with 15 bases between. Germline CDR1 SNHLY, CDR2 FYNNEI. Sequenced sample: peripheral blood. The rearrangement links TRBV2 to TRBJ2-3, with D tentatively TRBD2 (5 bases). The sequence came from a woman aged 80 or over with COVID-19, enrolled during active disease. CDR3 bases: TGTGCCAGCAGGGTAGAGGGCGCGAACACAGATACGCAGTATTTT. The encoded protein is CASRVEGANTDTQYF.